Listed below are T cell receptor beta chains from one sample, sequenced in a study. From the 5' RACE reads, TCRdb called clonotypes with MiXCR, one entry per CDR3 protein. The repertoire consists of tens of thousands of distinct CDR3 sequences, with 25% to 30% occurring once and the leading ten covering 2.1%. The sample consisted of naive CD4+ T cells sorted from blood. The receptors shown here come from a female donor with breast cancer. The CDR3 runs from the conserved cysteine through the conserved F or W. A D gene is named only where the DNA matches it firmly. Only some rows state a clone size, as once, few, many or a class for expanded clones.

clone_size: .; v_call: TRBV14; j_call: TRBJ2-4; cdr3_length: 17; d_call: TRBD2; cdr3_aa: CASSLGTSGSSKNIQYF; cdr3_nt: TGTGCCAGCAGCCTTGGGACTAGCGGGAGCTCCAAAAACATTCAGTACTTC
clone_size: few; v_call: TRBV4-2; j_call: TRBJ1-2; cdr3_length: 17; d_call: TRBD1; cdr3_aa: CASSQPGTGNSNYGYTF; cdr3_nt: TGTGCCAGCAGTCAACCAGGGACAGGGAATTCTAACTATGGCTACACCTTC
clone_size: few; v_call: TRBV18; j_call: TRBJ2-6; cdr3_length: 14; d_call: .; cdr3_aa: CASSPPTGANVLTF; cdr3_nt: TGTGCCAGCTCACCACCTACTGGGGCCAACGTCCTGACTTTC
clone_size: .; v_call: TRBV28; j_call: TRBJ2-2; cdr3_length: 16; d_call: TRBD1; cdr3_aa: CASSPDRGRYTGELFF; cdr3_nt: TGTGCCAGCAGTCCGGACAGGGGGCGGTACACCGGGGAGCTGTTTTTT
clone_size: .; v_call: TRBV4-2; j_call: TRBJ1-4; cdr3_length: 14; d_call: .; cdr3_aa: CASSQAQGNEKLFF; cdr3_nt: TGTGCCAGCAGCCAAGCTCAGGGTAATGAAAAACTGTTTTTT
clone_size: .; v_call: TRBV12-3/TRBV12-4; j_call: TRBJ2-1; cdr3_length: 15; d_call: TRBD1; cdr3_aa: CASSFRTGVNNEQFF; cdr3_nt: TGTGCCAGCAGTTTTCGGACAGGGGTGAACAATGAGCAGTTCTTC
clone_size: many; v_call: TRBV4-2; j_call: TRBJ2-7; cdr3_length: 18; d_call: TRBD2; cdr3_aa: CASSQDTPRTSGVYEQYF; cdr3_nt: TGTGCCAGCAGCCAAGATACCCCTAGGACTAGCGGAGTCTACGAGCAGTACTTC
clone_size: few; v_call: TRBV4-1; j_call: TRBJ1-3; cdr3_length: 12; d_call: .; cdr3_aa: CASSQPGNTIYF; cdr3_nt: TGCGCCAGCAGCCAACCCGGAAACACCATATATTTT
clone_size: once; v_call: TRBV6-6; j_call: TRBJ1-3; cdr3_length: 13; d_call: .; cdr3_aa: CASRTPSGNTIYF; cdr3_nt: TGTGCCAGCAGGACCCCCTCTGGAAACACCATATATTTT
clone_size: few; v_call: TRBV20-1; j_call: TRBJ2-7; cdr3_length: 14; d_call: .; cdr3_aa: CSAISPGFDYEQYF; cdr3_nt: TGCAGTGCTATTAGTCCGGGTTTCGACTACGAGCAGTACTTC
clone_size: many; v_call: TRBV4-2; j_call: TRBJ2-1; cdr3_length: 13; d_call: .; cdr3_aa: CASSQDPQNEQFF; cdr3_nt: TGTGCCAGCAGCCAAGATCCCCAGAATGAGCAGTTCTTC
clone_size: few; v_call: TRBV4-3; j_call: TRBJ2-1; cdr3_length: 16; d_call: TRBD2; cdr3_aa: CASSISAGGSYNEQFF; cdr3_nt: TGCGCCAGCAGCATTTCTGCGGGAGGATCCTACAATGAGCAGTTCTTC
clone_size: .; v_call: TRBV9; j_call: TRBJ2-7; cdr3_length: 14; d_call: .; cdr3_aa: CASSKPGVEGEQYF; cdr3_nt: TGTGCCAGCAGCAAACCCGGGGTCGAGGGCGAGCAGTACTTC
clone_size: few; v_call: TRBV6-6; j_call: TRBJ2-3; cdr3_length: 13; d_call: TRBD2; cdr3_aa: CASIGGGSDTQYF; cdr3_nt: TGTGCCAGCATAGGCGGGGGGTCAGATACGCAGTATTTT
clone_size: .; v_call: TRBV28; j_call: TRBJ2-3; cdr3_length: 12; d_call: TRBD2; cdr3_aa: CASSLGLAGQYF; cdr3_nt: TGTGCCAGCAGTTTAGGCCTAGCGGGGCAGTATTTT
clone_size: .; v_call: TRBV7-3; j_call: TRBJ2-1; cdr3_length: 15; d_call: TRBD2; cdr3_aa: CASSLTVGTSYEQFF; cdr3_nt: TGTGCCAGCAGCTTAACGGTAGGGACTAGCTATGAGCAGTTCTTC
clone_size: once; v_call: TRBV20-1; j_call: TRBJ2-5; cdr3_length: 16; d_call: TRBD2; cdr3_aa: CSVRDEAGASEETQYF; cdr3_nt: TGCAGTGTTAGAGATGAAGCGGGAGCTTCGGAAGAGACCCAGTACTTC
clone_size: few; v_call: TRBV10-3; j_call: TRBJ1-5; cdr3_length: 15; d_call: TRBD1; cdr3_aa: CAIRGDRGSNQPQHF; cdr3_nt: TGTGCCATCAGAGGGGACAGGGGTAGCAATCAGCCCCAGCATTTT
clone_size: .; v_call: TRBV24-1; j_call: TRBJ2-1; cdr3_length: 12; d_call: .; cdr3_aa: CATSDQRGEQFF; cdr3_nt: TGTGCCACCAGTGATCAAAGAGGCGAGCAGTTCTTC
clone_size: many; v_call: TRBV11-2; j_call: TRBJ2-4; cdr3_length: 14; d_call: .; cdr3_aa: CASSLGTQGNIQYF; cdr3_nt: TGTGCCAGCAGCCTAGGGACGCAAGGGAACATTCAGTACTTC
clone_size: .; v_call: TRBV4-3; j_call: TRBJ2-2; cdr3_length: 18; d_call: .; cdr3_aa: CASSQDRLGFGDTGELFF; cdr3_nt: TGCGCCAGCAGCCAGGACCGATTGGGGTTCGGGGACACCGGGGAGCTGTTTTTT
clone_size: .; v_call: TRBV20-1; j_call: TRBJ2-3; cdr3_length: 14; d_call: .; cdr3_aa: CSALMGSSTDTQYF; cdr3_nt: TGCAGTGCCCTAATGGGCAGTAGCACGGATACGCAGTATTTT
clone_size: .; v_call: TRBV7-3; j_call: TRBJ2-1; cdr3_length: 13; d_call: .; cdr3_aa: CASSQGPYNEQFF; cdr3_nt: TGTGCCAGCAGCCAAGGGCCGTACAATGAGCAGTTCTTC
clone_size: .; v_call: TRBV12-3/TRBV12-4; j_call: TRBJ1-1; cdr3_length: 14; d_call: .; cdr3_aa: CASSLLEANTEAFF; cdr3_nt: TGTGCCAGCAGTTTATTAGAGGCGAACACTGAAGCTTTCTTC
clone_size: .; v_call: TRBV20-1; j_call: TRBJ2-7; cdr3_length: 12; d_call: TRBD1; cdr3_aa: CSALRGLYEQYF; cdr3_nt: TGCAGTGCTCTCAGGGGGCTTTACGAGCAGTACTTC
clone_size: .; v_call: TRBV12-3/TRBV12-4; j_call: TRBJ2-3; cdr3_length: 17; d_call: TRBD2; cdr3_aa: CASSRLAGLWGTDTQYF; cdr3_nt: TGTGCCAGCAGCCGACTAGCGGGCCTATGGGGCACAGATACGCAGTATTTT
clone_size: .; v_call: TRBV18; j_call: TRBJ2-1; cdr3_length: 16; d_call: .; cdr3_aa: CASSPVSGGIYNEQFF; cdr3_nt: TGTGCCAGCTCACCAGTCTCTGGCGGGATTTACAATGAGCAGTTCTTC
clone_size: few; v_call: TRBV5-1; j_call: TRBJ2-2; cdr3_length: 19; d_call: .; cdr3_aa: CASSPKLIAAWANTGELFF; cdr3_nt: TGCGCCAGCAGCCCCAAACTTATAGCGGCCTGGGCGAACACCGGGGAGCTGTTTTTT
clone_size: .; v_call: TRBV5-1; j_call: TRBJ2-7; cdr3_length: 15; d_call: .; cdr3_aa: CASSRGQSSSYEQYF; cdr3_nt: TGCGCCAGCAGCCGAGGACAGTCGAGCTCCTACGAGCAGTACTTC
clone_size: .; v_call: TRBV7-2; j_call: TRBJ1-1; cdr3_length: 12; d_call: .; cdr3_aa: CASSLNGAEAFF; cdr3_nt: TGTGCCAGCAGCTTAAACGGGGCTGAAGCTTTCTTT
clone_size: few; v_call: TRBV5-4; j_call: TRBJ1-4; cdr3_length: 14; d_call: .; cdr3_aa: CASRPGGENEKLFF; cdr3_nt: TGTGCCAGCAGGCCCGGGGGCGAAAATGAAAAACTGTTTTTT
clone_size: .; v_call: TRBV10-3; j_call: TRBJ1-2; cdr3_length: 14; d_call: .; cdr3_aa: CAISVEGSRSGYTF; cdr3_nt: TGTGCCATCAGTGTGGAGGGCTCTAGGAGTGGCTACACCTTC
clone_size: .; v_call: TRBV4-1; j_call: TRBJ1-1; cdr3_length: 14; d_call: .; cdr3_aa: CASSQDAGNTEAFF; cdr3_nt: TGCGCCAGCAGCCAAGATGCGGGGAACACTGAAGCTTTCTTT
clone_size: few; v_call: TRBV5-1; j_call: TRBJ2-7; cdr3_length: 17; d_call: .; cdr3_aa: CASSQWSQGGNSYEQYF; cdr3_nt: TGCGCCAGCAGCCAATGGTCCCAGGGAGGTAACTCCTACGAGCAGTACTTC
clone_size: few; v_call: TRBV29-1; j_call: TRBJ2-5; cdr3_length: 13; d_call: TRBD1; cdr3_aa: CSVPWTGREAQYF; cdr3_nt: TGCAGCGTACCCTGGACAGGGAGAGAGGCCCAGTACTTC
clone_size: few; v_call: TRBV4-2; j_call: TRBJ2-6; cdr3_length: 17; d_call: .; cdr3_aa: CASSPRQILEGANVLTF; cdr3_nt: TGTGCCAGCAGCCCCCGACAAATCCTAGAGGGGGCCAACGTCCTGACTTTC
clone_size: few; v_call: TRBV6-1; j_call: TRBJ1-1; cdr3_length: 13; d_call: .; cdr3_aa: CASSGAENTEAFF; cdr3_nt: TGTGCCAGCAGTGGGGCGGAGAACACTGAAGCTTTCTTT
clone_size: .; v_call: TRBV30; j_call: TRBJ2-2; cdr3_length: 14; d_call: .; cdr3_aa: CAWSPGPYTGELFF; cdr3_nt: TGTGCCTGGAGCCCGGGACCCTACACCGGGGAGCTGTTTTTT
clone_size: .; v_call: TRBV14; j_call: TRBJ2-1; cdr3_length: 14; d_call: .; cdr3_aa: CASSPVWTSHEQFF; cdr3_nt: TGTGCCAGCAGCCCCGTCTGGACCTCCCATGAGCAGTTCTTC
clone_size: many; v_call: TRBV24-1; j_call: TRBJ2-3; cdr3_length: 18; d_call: .; cdr3_aa: CATSDPGAGTAFTDTQYF; cdr3_nt: TGTGCCACCAGTGATCCGGGAGCCGGGACAGCCTTCACAGATACGCAGTATTTT
clone_size: .; v_call: TRBV12-3/TRBV12-4; j_call: TRBJ1-5; cdr3_length: 14; d_call: .; cdr3_aa: CASSGFGGNQPQHF; cdr3_nt: TGTGCCAGCAGTGGGTTCGGGGGGAATCAGCCCCAGCATTTT
clone_size: many; v_call: TRBV2; j_call: TRBJ1-5; cdr3_length: 15; d_call: .; cdr3_aa: CASSMTGDSNQPQHF; cdr3_nt: TGTGCCAGCTCGATGACGGGAGATAGCAATCAGCCCCAGCATTTT
clone_size: .; v_call: TRBV7-9; j_call: TRBJ2-7; cdr3_length: 14; d_call: .; cdr3_aa: CASSLSGIRKEQYF; cdr3_nt: TGTGCCAGCAGCTTGTCAGGGATTAGGAAGGAGCAGTACTTC
clone_size: once; v_call: TRBV7-8; j_call: TRBJ2-1; cdr3_length: 15; d_call: .; cdr3_aa: CASSLTAGKYNEQFF; cdr3_nt: TGTGCCAGCAGCTTAACCGCAGGGAAGTACAATGAGCAGTTCTTC
clone_size: .; v_call: TRBV6-5; j_call: TRBJ1-1; cdr3_length: 15; d_call: TRBD1; cdr3_aa: CASNSPGTGNLEAFF; cdr3_nt: TGTGCCAGCAATAGTCCCGGGACAGGGAATCTTGAAGCTTTCTTT
clone_size: .; v_call: TRBV7-2; j_call: TRBJ2-1; cdr3_length: 15; d_call: TRBD2; cdr3_aa: CASSLTSVSYNEQFF; cdr3_nt: TGTGCCAGCAGCCTGACTAGCGTCTCCTACAATGAGCAGTTCTTC
clone_size: .; v_call: TRBV5-1; j_call: TRBJ2-3; cdr3_length: 17; d_call: TRBD1; cdr3_aa: CASSLEGRGLITDTQYF; cdr3_nt: TGCGCCAGCAGCTTGGAGGGCAGGGGGCTAATCACAGATACGCAGTATTTT
clone_size: .; v_call: TRBV7-3; j_call: TRBJ1-1; cdr3_length: 15; d_call: .; cdr3_aa: CASSLIGDRNTEAFF; cdr3_nt: TGTGCCAGCAGCTTAATAGGGGACCGGAACACTGAAGCTTTCTTT
clone_size: .; v_call: TRBV6-2/TRBV6-3; j_call: TRBJ2-1; cdr3_length: 12; d_call: .; cdr3_aa: CASSLRGSEQFF; cdr3_nt: TGTGCCAGCAGTTTACGAGGGAGTGAGCAGTTCTTC
clone_size: .; v_call: TRBV2; j_call: TRBJ1-1; cdr3_length: 14; d_call: .; cdr3_aa: CASIFGTGYTEAFF; cdr3_nt: TGTGCCAGCATTTTCGGCACTGGCTACACTGAAGCTTTCTTT
clone_size: .; v_call: TRBV20-1; j_call: TRBJ2-5; cdr3_length: 13; d_call: .; cdr3_aa: CSARGDNKETQYF; cdr3_nt: TGCAGTGCTAGAGGGGACAACAAAGAGACCCAGTACTTC
clone_size: .; v_call: TRBV3-1; j_call: TRBJ1-2; cdr3_length: 14; d_call: .; cdr3_aa: CASSLTPGDYGYTF; cdr3_nt: TGTGCCAGCAGCCTAACGCCAGGGGACTATGGCTACACCTTC
clone_size: .; v_call: TRBV6-1; j_call: TRBJ2-4; cdr3_length: 16; d_call: TRBD2; cdr3_aa: CASSEVVTTGGNIQYF; cdr3_nt: TGTGCCAGCAGTGAAGTGGTGACTACGGGGGGTAACATTCAGTACTTC
clone_size: many; v_call: TRBV7-9; j_call: TRBJ1-6; cdr3_length: 12; d_call: .; cdr3_aa: CASSLVASPLHF; cdr3_nt: TGTGCCAGCAGCTTAGTGGCTTCACCCCTCCACTTT
clone_size: .; v_call: TRBV5-1; j_call: TRBJ1-4; cdr3_length: 14; d_call: .; cdr3_aa: CASSQGDSNEKLFF; cdr3_nt: TGCGCCAGCAGCCAAGGAGACAGTAATGAAAAACTGTTTTTT
clone_size: few; v_call: TRBV9; j_call: TRBJ1-1; cdr3_length: 16; d_call: .; cdr3_aa: CARPTTQTGPNTEAFF; cdr3_nt: TGTGCCCGACCCACCACGCAGACAGGACCTAACACTGAAGCTTTCTTT
clone_size: few; v_call: TRBV28; j_call: TRBJ1-1; cdr3_length: 16; d_call: .; cdr3_aa: CASSSTGQGWHTEAFF; cdr3_nt: TGTGCCAGCAGTTCGACTGGGCAGGGCTGGCACACTGAAGCTTTCTTT
clone_size: .; v_call: TRBV7-3; j_call: TRBJ1-3; cdr3_length: 14; d_call: .; cdr3_aa: CASSPQGDGNTIYF; cdr3_nt: TGTGCCAGCAGCCCGCAGGGAGACGGAAACACCATATATTTT
clone_size: many; v_call: TRBV6-6; j_call: TRBJ1-3; cdr3_length: 12; d_call: .; cdr3_aa: CASSLGGDTIYF; cdr3_nt: TGTGCCAGCAGCCTGGGGGGTGACACCATATATTTT
clone_size: few; v_call: TRBV3-1; j_call: TRBJ1-1; cdr3_length: 11; d_call: .; cdr3_aa: CATTWNTEAFF; cdr3_nt: TGTGCCACCACATGGAACACTGAAGCTTTCTTT